The rows below give T cell receptor beta chains drawn from one sample of a study of shared clonotypes between healthy human individuals. Assay: immunoSEQ multiplex PCR; the TCRdb copy retains only in-frame clones and omits some. The sample records 2 million to 2.5 million clones, 85% to 95% being singletons. The source material was naive CD4+ T cells from PBMCs. Source of these receptors: a man between 18 and 29 years old in good health. Some clones in this sample may be carry-over from other donors' samples. The CDR3 runs from the conserved cysteine through the conserved F or W. D genes are given only for firm matches. Rows give clone size only sometimes, using once, few, many, or a class for an expanded clone.

V gene,D gene,clone size,J gene,CDR3 DNA,CDR3 protein
TRBV5-1,.,.,TRBJ2-5,TGCGCCAGCAATGGTCTTGGGACGCAGCAAGAGACCCAGTACTTC,CASNGLGTQQETQYF
TRBV5-1,.,.,TRBJ2-1,TGCGCCAGTATAACAGTCCCTAGATCCACCGCTTACAATGAGCAGTTCTTC,CASITVPRSTAYNEQFF
TRBV14,TRBD1,.,TRBJ2-3,TGTGCCAGCAGCCAGTCTGGACAGGGGTGGACAGATACGCAGTATTTT,CASSQSGQGWTDTQYF
TRBV7-3,TRBD2,.,TRBJ2-2,TGTGCCAGCAGCGTTACTAGCGGGGACACCGGGGAGCTGTTTTTT,CASSVTSGDTGELFF
TRBV6-5,TRBD2,.,TRBJ2-7,TGTGCCAGCAGGCCTGCGGGGGTTGGCTACGAGCAGTACTTC,CASRPAGVGYEQYF
TRBV5-1,TRBD1,.,TRBJ1-5,TGCGCCAGCAGCTTGGGGGACAGGGAGAATCAGCCCCAGCATTTT,CASSLGDRENQPQHF
TRBV7-6,TRBD2,.,TRBJ2-2,TGTGCCAGCAGTCCTAGACTAGCGGGGTCCTCCGGGGAGCTGTTTTTT,CASSPRLAGSSGELFF
TRBV11-3,TRBD1,.,TRBJ2-1,TGTGCCAGCAGCTTAAGCGTTGGACAGGGGGAGTTCTTC,CASSLSVGQGEFF
TRBV6-6,TRBD2,once,TRBJ2-5,TGTGCCAGCACTAGGGGAGGGAGAGAGACCCAGTACTTC,CASTRGGRETQYF
TRBV29-1,TRBD1,.,TRBJ1-2,TGCAGCGTTGGAGACAGGGTTAACTATGGCTACACCTTC,CSVGDRVNYGYTF
TRBV5-4,.,.,TRBJ2-2,TGTGCCAGCAGCCCGCAGGGGATGAACACCGGGGAGCTGTTTTTT,CASSPQGMNTGELFF
TRBV14,TRBD2,once,TRBJ2-2,TGTGCCAGCAGCCCCCTAGCGGGAGGGCCGGACGGGGAGCTGTTTTTT,CASSPLAGGPDGELFF
TRBV7-9,TRBD1,.,TRBJ2-7,TGTGCCAGCAGCCTGCGGCCGGGACAGGGTGTTTTGGAGCAGTACTTC,CASSLRPGQGVLEQYF
TRBV29-1,TRBD1,.,TRBJ1-4,TGCAGCGTCCTACGGACAGGGTCTAATGAAAAACTGTTTTTT,CSVLRTGSNEKLFF
TRBV4-2,.,.,TRBJ1-2,TGTGCCAGCAGCCAAGACTATGGCTACACCTTC,CASSQDYGYTF
TRBV28,.,.,TRBJ1-5,TGTGCCAGCAGGCTGCCTGTTCTTAATCAGCCCCAGCATTTT,CASRLPVLNQPQHF